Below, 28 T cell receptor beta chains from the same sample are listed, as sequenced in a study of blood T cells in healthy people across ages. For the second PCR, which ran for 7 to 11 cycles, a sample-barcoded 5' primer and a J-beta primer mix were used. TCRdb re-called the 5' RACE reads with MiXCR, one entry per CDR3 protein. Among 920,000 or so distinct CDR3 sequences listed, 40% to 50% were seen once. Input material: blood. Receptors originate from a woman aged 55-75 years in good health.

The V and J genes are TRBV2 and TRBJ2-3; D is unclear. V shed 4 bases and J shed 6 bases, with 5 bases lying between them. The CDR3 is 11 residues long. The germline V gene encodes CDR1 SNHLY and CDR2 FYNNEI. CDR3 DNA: TGTGCCAGCAGTGCGCTGGATACGCAGTATTTT. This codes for CASSALDTQYF.

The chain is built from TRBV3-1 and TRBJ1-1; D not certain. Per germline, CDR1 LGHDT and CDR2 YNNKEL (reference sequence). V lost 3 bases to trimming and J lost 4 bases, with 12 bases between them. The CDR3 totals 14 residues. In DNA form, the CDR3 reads TGTGCCAGCAGCCAGGGCCTATCCCTCACTGAAGCTTTCTTT. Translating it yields CASSQGLSLTEAFF. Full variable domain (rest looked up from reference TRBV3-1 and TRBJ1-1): DTAVSQTPKYLVTQMGNDKSIKCEQNLGHDTMYWYKQDSKKFLKIMFSYNNKELIINETVPNRFSPKSPDKAHLNLHINSLELGDSAVYFCASSQGLSLTEAFFGQGTRLTVV.

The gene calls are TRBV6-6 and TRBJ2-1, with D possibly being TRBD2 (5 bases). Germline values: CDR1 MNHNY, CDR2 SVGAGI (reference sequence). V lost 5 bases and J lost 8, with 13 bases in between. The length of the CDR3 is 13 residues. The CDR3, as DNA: TGTGCCAGCAGTCTACTAGTCATGGATGAGCAGTTCTTC. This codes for CASSLLVMDEQFF.

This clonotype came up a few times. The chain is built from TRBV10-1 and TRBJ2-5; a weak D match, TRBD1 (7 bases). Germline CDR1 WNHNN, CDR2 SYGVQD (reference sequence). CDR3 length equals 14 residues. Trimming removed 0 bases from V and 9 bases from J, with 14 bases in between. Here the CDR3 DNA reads TGCGCCAGCAGTGAGTCGGGCACAGGGGAGGCCCAGTACTTC. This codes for CASSESGTGEAQYF.

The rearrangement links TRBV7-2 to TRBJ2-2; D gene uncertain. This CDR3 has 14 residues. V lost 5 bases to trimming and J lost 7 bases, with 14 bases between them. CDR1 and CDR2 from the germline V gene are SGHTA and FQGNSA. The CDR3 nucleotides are TGTGCCAGCAGCGTGCAGGAAAGGGTCGGGGAGCTGTTTTTT. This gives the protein CASSVQERVGELFF. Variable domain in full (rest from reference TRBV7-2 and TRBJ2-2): GAGVSQSPSNKVTEKGKDVELRCDPISGHTALYWYRQSLGQGLEFLIYFQGNSAPDKSGLPSDRFSAERTGGSVSTLTIQRTQQEDSAVYLCASSVQERVGELFFGEGSRLTVL.

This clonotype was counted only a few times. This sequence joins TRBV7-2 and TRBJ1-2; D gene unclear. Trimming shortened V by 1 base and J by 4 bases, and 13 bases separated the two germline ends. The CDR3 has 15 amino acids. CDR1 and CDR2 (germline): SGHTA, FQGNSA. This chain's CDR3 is CASSLEYDGTYGYTF. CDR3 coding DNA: TGTGCCAGCAGCTTAGAATACGACGGTACCTATGGCTACACCTTC. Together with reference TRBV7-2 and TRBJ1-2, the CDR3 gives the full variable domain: GAGVSQSPSNKVTEKGKDVELRCDPISGHTALYWYRQSLGQGLEFLIYFQGNSAPDKSGLPSDRFSAERTGGSVSTLTIQRTQQEDSAVYLCASSLEYDGTYGYTFGSGTRLTVV.

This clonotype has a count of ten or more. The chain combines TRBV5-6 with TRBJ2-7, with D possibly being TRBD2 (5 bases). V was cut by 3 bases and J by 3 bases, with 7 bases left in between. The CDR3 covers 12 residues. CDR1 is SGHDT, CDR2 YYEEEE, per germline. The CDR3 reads CASSSLGYEQYF. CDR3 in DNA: TGTGCCAGCAGCTCACTAGGCTACGAGCAGTACTTC. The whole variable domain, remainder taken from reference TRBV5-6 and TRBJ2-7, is DAGVTQSPTHLIKTRGQQVTLRCSPKSGHDTVSWYQQALGQGPQFIFQYYEEEERQRGNFPDRFSGHQFPNYSSELNVNALLLGDSALYLCASSSLGYEQYFGPGTRLTVT.

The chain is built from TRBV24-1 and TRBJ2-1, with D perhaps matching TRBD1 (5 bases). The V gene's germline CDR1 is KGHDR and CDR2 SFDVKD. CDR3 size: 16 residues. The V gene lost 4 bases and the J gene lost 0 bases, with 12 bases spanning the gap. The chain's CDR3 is CATSDRTFNSYNEQFF. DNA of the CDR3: TGTGCCACCAGTGACCGGACATTCAACTCCTACAATGAGCAGTTCTTC.

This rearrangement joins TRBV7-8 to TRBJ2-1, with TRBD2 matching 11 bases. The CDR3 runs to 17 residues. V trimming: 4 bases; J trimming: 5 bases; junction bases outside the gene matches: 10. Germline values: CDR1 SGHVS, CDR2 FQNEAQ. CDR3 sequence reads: CASSSPGLAARNNEQFF. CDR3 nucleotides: TGTGCCAGCAGCTCGCCGGGACTAGCGGCCAGAAACAATGAGCAGTTCTTC.

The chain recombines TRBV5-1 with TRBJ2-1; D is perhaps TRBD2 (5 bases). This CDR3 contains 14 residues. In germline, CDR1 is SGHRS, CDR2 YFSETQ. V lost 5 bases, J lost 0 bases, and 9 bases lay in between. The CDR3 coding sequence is TGCGCCAGCAGTGCGGGCCCCTCCTACAATGAGCAGTTCTTC. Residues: CASSAGPSYNEQFF.

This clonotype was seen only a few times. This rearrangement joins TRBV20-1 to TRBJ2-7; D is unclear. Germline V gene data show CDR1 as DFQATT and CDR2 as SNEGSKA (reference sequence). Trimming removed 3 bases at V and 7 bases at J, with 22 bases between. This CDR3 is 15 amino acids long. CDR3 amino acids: CSARESRLNRFEQYF. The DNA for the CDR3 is TGCAGTGCTAGGGAATCGAGACTTAACCGTTTTGAGCAGTACTTC.

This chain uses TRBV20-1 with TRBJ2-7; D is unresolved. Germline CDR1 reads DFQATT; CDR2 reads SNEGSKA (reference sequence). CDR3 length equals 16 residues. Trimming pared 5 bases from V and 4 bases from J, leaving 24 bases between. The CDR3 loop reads CSARQPEKGIFYEQYF. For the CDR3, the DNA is TGCAGTGCTCGCCAACCGGAGAAAGGGATTTTTTACGAGCAGTACTTC.

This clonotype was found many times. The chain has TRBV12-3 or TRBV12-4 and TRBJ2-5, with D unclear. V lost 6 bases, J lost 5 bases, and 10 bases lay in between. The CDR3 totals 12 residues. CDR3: CASRATGETQYF. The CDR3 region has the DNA TGTGCCAGCAGAGCGACCGGGGAGACCCAGTACTTC.

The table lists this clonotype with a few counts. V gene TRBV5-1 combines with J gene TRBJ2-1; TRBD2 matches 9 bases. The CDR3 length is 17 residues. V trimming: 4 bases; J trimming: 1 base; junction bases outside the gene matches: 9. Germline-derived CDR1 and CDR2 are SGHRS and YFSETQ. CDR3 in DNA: TGCGCCAGCAGCGGGGGTAGCGGGAGTCAATCCTACAATGAGCAGTTCTTC. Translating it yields CASSGGSGSQSYNEQFF. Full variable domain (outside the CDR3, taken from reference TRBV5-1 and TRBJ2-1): KAGVTQTPRYLIKTRGQQVTLSCSPISGHRSVSWYQQTPGQGLQFLFEYFSETQRNKGNFPGRFSGRQFSNSRSEMNVSTLELGDSALYLCASSGGSGSQSYNEQFFGPGTRLTVL.

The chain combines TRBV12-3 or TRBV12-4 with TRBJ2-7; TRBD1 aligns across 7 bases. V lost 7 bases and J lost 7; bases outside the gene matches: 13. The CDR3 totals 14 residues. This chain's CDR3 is CASKTGQANNEQYF. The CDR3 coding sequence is TGTGCCAGCAAAACAGGACAGGCCAACAATGAGCAGTACTTC.

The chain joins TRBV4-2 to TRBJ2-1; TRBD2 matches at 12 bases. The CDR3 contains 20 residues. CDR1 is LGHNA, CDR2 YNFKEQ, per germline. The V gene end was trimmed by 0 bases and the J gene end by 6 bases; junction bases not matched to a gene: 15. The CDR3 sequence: CASSQDLSTSGRKVVNEQFF. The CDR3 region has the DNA TGTGCCAGCAGCCAAGACCTTTCGACTAGCGGGAGAAAGGTGGTCAATGAGCAGTTCTTC.

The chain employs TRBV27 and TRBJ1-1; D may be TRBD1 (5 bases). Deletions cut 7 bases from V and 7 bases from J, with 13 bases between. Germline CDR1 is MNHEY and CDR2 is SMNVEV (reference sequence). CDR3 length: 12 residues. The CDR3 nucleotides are TGTGCCAGCATCGAGTGGGGGGGTGAAGCTTTCTTT. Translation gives CASIEWGGEAFF.

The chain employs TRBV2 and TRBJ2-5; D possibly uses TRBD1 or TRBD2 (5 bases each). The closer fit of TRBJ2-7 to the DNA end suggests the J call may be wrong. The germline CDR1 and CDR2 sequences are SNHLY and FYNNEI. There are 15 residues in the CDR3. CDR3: CASSEAGTASYEQYF. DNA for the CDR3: TGTGCCAGCAGTGAAGCCGGGACGGCAAGCTACGAGCAGTACTTC.

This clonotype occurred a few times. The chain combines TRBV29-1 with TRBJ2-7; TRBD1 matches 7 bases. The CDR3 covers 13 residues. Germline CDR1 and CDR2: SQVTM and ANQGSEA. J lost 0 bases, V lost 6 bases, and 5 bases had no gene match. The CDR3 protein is CSVARDSSYEQYF. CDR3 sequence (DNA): TGCAGCGTCGCTAGGGACAGCTCCTACGAGCAGTACTTC.

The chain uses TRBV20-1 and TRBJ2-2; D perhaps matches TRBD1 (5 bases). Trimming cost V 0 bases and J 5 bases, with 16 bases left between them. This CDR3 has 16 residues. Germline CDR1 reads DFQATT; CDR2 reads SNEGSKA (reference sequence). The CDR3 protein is CSARDAGNGSTGELFF. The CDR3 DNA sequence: TGCAGTGCTAGAGATGCAGGGAACGGGTCGACCGGGGAGCTGTTTTTT.

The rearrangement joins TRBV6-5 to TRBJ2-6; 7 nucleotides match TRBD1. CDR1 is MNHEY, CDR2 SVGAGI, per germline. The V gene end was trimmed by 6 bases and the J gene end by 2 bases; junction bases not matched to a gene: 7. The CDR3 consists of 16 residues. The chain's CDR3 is CASSATTGTGANVLTF. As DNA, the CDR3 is TGTGCCAGCAGCGCGACGACAGGGACTGGGGCCAACGTCCTGACTTTC.

CDR3 in amino acids: CASSPVRSTQYF. The CDR3 DNA reads TGTGCCAGCAGCCCGGTAAGAAGTACCCAGTACTTC. The chain carries TRBV7-6 and TRBJ2-5; D not certain. The CDR3 consists of 12 residues. V gave up 5 bases and J gave up 8 bases, with 12 bases separating them. Germline V CDR1 and CDR2: SGHVS, FNYEAQ.

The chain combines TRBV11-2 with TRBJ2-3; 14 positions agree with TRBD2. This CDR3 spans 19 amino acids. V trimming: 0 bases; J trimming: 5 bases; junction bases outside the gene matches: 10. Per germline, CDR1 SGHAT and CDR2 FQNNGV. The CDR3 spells CASSLDPGTSGRWGDTQYF. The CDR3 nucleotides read TGTGCCAGCAGCTTAGATCCCGGGACTAGCGGGAGATGGGGAGATACGCAGTATTTT.

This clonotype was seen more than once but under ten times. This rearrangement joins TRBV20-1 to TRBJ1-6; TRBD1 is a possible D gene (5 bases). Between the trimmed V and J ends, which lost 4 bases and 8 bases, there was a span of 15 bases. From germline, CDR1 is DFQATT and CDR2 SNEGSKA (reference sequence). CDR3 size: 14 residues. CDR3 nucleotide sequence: TGCAGTGCTATGGGGGGGGAGATTGATTCACCCCTCCACTTT. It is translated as CSAMGGEIDSPLHF.

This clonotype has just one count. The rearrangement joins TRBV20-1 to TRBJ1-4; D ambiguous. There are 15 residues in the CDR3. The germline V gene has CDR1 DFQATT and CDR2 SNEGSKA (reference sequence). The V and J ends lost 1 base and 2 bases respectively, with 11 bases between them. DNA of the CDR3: TGCAGTGCTAGAGTGGACCAAAGGACTAATGAAAAACTGTTTTTT. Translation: CSARVDQRTNEKLFF.

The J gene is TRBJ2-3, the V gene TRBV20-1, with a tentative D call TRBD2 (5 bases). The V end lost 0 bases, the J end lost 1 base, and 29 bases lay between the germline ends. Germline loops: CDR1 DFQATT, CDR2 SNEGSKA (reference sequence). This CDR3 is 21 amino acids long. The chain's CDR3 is CSARDFVERDDFRRRTDTQYF. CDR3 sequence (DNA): TGCAGTGCTAGAGATTTCGTGGAACGGGATGATTTTAGGAGGCGCACAGATACGCAGTATTTT.

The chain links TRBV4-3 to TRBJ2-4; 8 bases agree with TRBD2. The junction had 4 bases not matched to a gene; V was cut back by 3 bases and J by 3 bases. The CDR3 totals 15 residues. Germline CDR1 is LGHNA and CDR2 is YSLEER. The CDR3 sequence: CASSQGLVSKNIQYF. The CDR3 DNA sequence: TGCGCCAGCAGCCAGGGACTAGTAAGCAAAAACATTCAGTACTTC.

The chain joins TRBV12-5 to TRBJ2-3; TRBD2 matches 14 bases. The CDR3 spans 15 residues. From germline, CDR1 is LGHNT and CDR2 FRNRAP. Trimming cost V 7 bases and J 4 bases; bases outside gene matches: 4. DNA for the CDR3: TGTGCTAGTGACGGGACTAGCGGGAGTGCAGATACGCAGTATTTT. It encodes CASDGTSGSADTQYF.